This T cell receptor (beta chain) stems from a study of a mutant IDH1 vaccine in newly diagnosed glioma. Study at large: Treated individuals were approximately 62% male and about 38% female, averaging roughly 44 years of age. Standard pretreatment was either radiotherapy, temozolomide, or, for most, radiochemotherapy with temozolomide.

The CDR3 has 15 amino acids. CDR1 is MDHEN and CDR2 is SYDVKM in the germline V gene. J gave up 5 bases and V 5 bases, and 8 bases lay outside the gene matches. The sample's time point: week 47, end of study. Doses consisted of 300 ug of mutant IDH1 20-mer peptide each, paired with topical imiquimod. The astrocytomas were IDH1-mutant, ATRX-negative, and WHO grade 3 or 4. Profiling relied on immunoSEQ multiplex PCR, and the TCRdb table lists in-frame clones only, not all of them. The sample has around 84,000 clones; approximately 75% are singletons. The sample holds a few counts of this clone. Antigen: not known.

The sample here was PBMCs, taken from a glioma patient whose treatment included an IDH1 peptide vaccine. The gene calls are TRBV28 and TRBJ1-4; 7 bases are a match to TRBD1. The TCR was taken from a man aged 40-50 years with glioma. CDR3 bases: TGTGCCAGCAGTCCCGCGACAGGGATCAATGAAAAACTGTTTTTT. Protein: CASSPATGINEKLFF.